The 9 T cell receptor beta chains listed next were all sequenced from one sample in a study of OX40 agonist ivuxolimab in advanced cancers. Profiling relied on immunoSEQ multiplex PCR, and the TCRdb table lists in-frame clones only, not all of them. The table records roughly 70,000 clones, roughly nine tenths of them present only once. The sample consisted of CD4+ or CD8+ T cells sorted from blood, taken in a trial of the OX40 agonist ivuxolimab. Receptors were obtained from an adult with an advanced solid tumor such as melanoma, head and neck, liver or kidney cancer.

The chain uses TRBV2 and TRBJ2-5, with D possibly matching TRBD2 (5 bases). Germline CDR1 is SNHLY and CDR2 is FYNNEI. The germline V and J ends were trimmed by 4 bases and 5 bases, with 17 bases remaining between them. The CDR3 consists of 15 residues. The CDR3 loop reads CASSVTASGGETQYF. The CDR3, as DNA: TGTGCCAGCAGTGTAACAGCGAGCGGTGGGGAGACCCAGTACTTC.

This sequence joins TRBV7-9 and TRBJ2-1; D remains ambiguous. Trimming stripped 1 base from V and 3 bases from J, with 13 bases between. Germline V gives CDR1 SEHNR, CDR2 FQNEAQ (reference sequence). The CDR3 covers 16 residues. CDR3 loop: CASSLGRTEIYNEQFF. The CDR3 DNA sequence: TGTGCCAGCAGCTTAGGTCGGACGGAGATCTACAATGAGCAGTTCTTC.

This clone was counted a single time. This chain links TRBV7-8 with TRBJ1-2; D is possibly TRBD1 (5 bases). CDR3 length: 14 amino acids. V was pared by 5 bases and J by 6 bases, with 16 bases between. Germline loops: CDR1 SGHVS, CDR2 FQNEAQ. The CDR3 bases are TGTGCCAGCAGCGGAGTGCAGGGAAAGGATGGCTACACCTTC. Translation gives CASSGVQGKDGYTF.

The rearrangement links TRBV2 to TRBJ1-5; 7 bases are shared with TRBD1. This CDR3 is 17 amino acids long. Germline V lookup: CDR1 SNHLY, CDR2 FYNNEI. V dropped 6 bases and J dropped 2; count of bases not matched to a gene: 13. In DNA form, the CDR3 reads TGTGCCAGCAGCGGCCCAGGGGGGGAGTCGGGCAATCAGCCCCAGCATTTT. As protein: CASSGPGGESGNQPQHF.

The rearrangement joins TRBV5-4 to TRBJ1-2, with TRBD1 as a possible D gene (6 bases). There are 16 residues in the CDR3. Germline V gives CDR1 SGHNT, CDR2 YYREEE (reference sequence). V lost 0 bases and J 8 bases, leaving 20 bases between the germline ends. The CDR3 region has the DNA TGTGCCAGCAGCTTGGCAGCAAGTGGGACACGGGGGGGCTACACCTTC. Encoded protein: CASSLAASGTRGGYTF.

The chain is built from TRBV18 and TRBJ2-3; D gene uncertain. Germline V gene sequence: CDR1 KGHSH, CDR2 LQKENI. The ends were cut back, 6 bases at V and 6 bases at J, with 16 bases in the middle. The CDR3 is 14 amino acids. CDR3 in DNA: TGTGCCAGCTCCGTTTGGCCCGGGTCGGATACGCAGTATTTT. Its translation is CASSVWPGSDTQYF.

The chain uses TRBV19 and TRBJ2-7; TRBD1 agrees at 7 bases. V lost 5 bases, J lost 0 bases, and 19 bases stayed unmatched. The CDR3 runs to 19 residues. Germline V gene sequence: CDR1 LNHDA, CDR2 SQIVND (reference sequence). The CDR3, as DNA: TGTGCCAGTAGTTTCACAGGGGCCGCACTGTCCACTAGCTCCTACGAGCAGTACTTC. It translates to CASSFTGAALSTSSYEQYF.

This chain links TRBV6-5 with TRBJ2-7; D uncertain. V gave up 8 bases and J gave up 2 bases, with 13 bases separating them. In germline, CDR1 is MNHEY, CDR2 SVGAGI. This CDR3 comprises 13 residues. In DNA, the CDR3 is TGTGCCAGCCGCCCGCTGGGTACCTACGAGCAGTACTTC. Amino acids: CASRPLGTYEQYF.

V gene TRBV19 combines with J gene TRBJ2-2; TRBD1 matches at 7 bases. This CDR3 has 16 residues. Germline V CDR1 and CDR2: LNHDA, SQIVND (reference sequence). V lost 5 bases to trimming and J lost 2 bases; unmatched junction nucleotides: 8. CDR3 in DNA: TGTGCCAGTAGTCTTACCCGGGACAGAAACACCGGGGAGCTGTTTTTT. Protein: CASSLTRDRNTGELFF.